This T cell receptor beta chain stems from a study of shared clonotypes between healthy human individuals. Per the study methods: With immunoSEQ giving junction-only sequences and no quality scores, filtering differed. Measured with immunoSEQ multiplex PCR; TCRdb has only the in-frame clones, and not every one. Clone size and V and J calls were adopted from that table, with D and trimming inferred from the DNA. This table has about 1.1 million clones, approximately 80% appearing once. This receptor was obtained from a young man in good health. Some clones in this sample may be carry-over from other donors' samples. The sequenced sample was memory CD4+ T cells from PBMCs. The subset here: CD45RA-negative fraction.

CDR3 DNA sequence: TGTGCCAGCAGCAGAACCGGGACTAGCGGGAGGAATTCCTACGAGCAGTACTTC. Amino acid sequence: CASSRTGTSGRNSYEQYF. The chain has TRBV5-4 and TRBJ2-7, with 15 bases lining up with TRBD2. This CDR3 comprises 18 residues. The germline gives CDR1 SGHNT, CDR2 YYREEE (reference sequence). Trimming cost V 4 bases and J 1 base; bases outside gene matches: 9.